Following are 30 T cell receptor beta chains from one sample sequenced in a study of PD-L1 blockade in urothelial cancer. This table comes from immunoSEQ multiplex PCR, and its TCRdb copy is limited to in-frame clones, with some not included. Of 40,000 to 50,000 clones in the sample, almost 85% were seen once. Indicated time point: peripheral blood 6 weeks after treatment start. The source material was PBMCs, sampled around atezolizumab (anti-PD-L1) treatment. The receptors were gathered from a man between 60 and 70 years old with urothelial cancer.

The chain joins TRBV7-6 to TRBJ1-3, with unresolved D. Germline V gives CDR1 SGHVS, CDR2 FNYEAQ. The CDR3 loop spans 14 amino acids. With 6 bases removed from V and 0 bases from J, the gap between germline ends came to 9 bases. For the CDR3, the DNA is TGTGCCAGCAGTCCATCCAGCTCTGGAAACACCATATATTTT. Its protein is CASSPSSSGNTIYF.

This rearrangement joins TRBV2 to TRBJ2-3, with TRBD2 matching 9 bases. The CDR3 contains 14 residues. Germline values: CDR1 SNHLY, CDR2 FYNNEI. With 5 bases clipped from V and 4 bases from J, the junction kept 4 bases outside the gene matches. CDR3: CASSPGLASDTQYF. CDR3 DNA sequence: TGTGCCAGCAGTCCGGGACTAGCATCAGATACGCAGTATTTT. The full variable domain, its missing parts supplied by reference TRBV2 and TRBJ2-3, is EPEVTQTPSHQVTQMGQEVILRCVPISNHLYFYWYRQILGQKVEFLVSFYNNEISEKSEIFDDQFSVERPDGSNFTLKIRSTKLEDSAMYFCASSPGLASDTQYFGPGTRLTVL.

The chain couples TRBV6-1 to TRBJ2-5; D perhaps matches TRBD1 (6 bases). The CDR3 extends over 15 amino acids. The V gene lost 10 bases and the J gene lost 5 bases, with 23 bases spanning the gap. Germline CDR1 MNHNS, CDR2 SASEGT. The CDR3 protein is CATTRTLWGLETQYF. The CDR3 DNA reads TGTGCCACCACACGGACATTGTGGGGGCTGGAGACCCAGTACTTC.

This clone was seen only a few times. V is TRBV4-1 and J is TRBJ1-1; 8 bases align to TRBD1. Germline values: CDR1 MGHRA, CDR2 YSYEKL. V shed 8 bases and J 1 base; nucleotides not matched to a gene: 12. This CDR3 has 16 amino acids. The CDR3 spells CASRTGSWATNTEAFF. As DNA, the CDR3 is TGCGCCAGCCGGACAGGGTCTTGGGCGACGAACACTGAAGCTTTCTTT.

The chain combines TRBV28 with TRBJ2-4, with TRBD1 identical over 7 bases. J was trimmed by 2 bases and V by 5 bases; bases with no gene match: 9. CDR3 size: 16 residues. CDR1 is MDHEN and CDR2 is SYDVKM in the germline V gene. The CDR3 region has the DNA TGTGCCAGCAGTCTGACAGGGCTATCGACCAAAAACATTCAGTACTTC. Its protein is CASSLTGLSTKNIQYF.

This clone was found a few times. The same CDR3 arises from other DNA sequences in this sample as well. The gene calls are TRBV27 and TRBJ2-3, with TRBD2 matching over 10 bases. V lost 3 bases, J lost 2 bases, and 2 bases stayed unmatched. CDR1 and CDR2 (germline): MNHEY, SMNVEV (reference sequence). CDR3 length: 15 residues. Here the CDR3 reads CASSFLAGDTDTQYF. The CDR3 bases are TGTGCCAGCAGTTTTCTAGCGGGGGACACAGATACGCAGTATTTT.

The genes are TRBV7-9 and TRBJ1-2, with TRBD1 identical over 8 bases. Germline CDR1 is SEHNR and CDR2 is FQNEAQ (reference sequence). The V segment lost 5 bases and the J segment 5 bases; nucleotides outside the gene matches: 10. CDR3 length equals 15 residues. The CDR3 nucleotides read TGTGCCAGCAGCGACTACGGACAGGGACCATATGGCTACACCTTC. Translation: CASSDYGQGPYGYTF.

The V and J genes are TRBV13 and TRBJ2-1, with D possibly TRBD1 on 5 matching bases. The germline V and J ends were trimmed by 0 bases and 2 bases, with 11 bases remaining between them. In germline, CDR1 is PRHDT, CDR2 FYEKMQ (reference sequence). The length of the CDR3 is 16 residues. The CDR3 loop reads CASSLGGPSPYNEQFF. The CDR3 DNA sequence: TGTGCCAGCAGCTTAGGGGGGCCCTCTCCCTACAATGAGCAGTTCTTC. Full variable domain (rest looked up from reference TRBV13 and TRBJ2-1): AAGVIQSPRHLIKEKRETATLKCYPIPRHDTVYWYQQGPGQDPQFLISFYEKMQSDKGSIPDRFSAQQFSDYHSELNMSSLELGDSALYFCASSLGGPSPYNEQFFGPGTRLTVL.

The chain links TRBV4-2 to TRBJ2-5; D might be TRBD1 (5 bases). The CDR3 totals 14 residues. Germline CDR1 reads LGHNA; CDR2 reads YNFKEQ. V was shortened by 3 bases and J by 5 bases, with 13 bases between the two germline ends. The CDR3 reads CASSQQGLGETQYF. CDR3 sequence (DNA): TGTGCCAGCAGCCAGCAGGGTTTAGGGGAGACCCAGTACTTC.

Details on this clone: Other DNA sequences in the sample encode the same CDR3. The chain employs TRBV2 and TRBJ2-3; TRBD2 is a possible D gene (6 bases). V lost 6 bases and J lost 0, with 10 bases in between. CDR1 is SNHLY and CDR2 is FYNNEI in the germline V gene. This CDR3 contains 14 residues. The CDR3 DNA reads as TGTGCCAGCAGGGGGGACTCTAGCACAGATACGCAGTATTTT. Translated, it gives CASRGDSSTDTQYF.

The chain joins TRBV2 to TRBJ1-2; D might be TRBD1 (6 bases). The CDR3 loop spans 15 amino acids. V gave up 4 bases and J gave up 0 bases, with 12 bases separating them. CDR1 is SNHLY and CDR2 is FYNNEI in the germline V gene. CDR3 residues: CASSAPGESNYGYTF. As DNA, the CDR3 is TGTGCCAGCAGTGCTCCAGGGGAATCTAACTATGGCTACACCTTC.

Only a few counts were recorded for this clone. The CDR3 region is CASSRPGQGAKNIQYF. The CDR3 region has the DNA TGTGCCAGCAGCCGGCCGGGACAGGGAGCCAAAAACATTCAGTACTTC. V and J are TRBV11-2 and TRBJ2-4, with 9 bases identical to TRBD1. V shed 5 bases, J shed 0 bases, and the junction held 5 bases outside the gene matches. Germline CDR1 SGHAT, CDR2 FQNNGV. The CDR3 runs to 16 residues.

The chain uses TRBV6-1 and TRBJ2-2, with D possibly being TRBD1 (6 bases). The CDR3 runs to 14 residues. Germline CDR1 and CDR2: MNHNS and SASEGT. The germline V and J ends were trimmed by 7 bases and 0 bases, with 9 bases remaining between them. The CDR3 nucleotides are TGTGCCAGCATCAGGGGCACGAACACCGGGGAGCTGTTTTTT. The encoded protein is CASIRGTNTGELFF.

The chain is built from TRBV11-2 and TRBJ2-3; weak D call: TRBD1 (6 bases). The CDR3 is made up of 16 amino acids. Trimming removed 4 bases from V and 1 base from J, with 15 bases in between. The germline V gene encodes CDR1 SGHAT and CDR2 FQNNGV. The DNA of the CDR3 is TGTGCCAGCAGCTACGCAGGGGCTGTGGGCACAGATACGCAGTATTTT. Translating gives CASSYAGAVGTDTQYF.

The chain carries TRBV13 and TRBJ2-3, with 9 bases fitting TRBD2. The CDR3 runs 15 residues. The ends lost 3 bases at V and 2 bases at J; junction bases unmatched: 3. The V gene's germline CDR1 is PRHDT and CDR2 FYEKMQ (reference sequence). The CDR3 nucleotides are TGTGCCAGCAGCTTCGGCGGGGGGGCCACAGATACGCAGTATTTT. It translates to CASSFGGGATDTQYF.

CDR3: CAWSSVVPNTGELFF. CDR3 coding DNA: TGTGCCTGGAGTTCGGTGGTTCCGAACACCGGGGAGCTGTTTTTT. The chain recombines TRBV30 with TRBJ2-2; D remains unclear. The germline CDR1 and CDR2 sequences are GTSNPN and SVGIG (reference sequence). Trimming removed 2 bases at V and 0 bases at J, with 10 bases between. The CDR3 runs to 15 residues.

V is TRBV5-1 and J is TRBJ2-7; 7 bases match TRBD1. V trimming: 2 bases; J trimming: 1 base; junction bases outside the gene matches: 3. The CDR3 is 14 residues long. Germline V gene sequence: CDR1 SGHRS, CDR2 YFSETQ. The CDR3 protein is CASSFWTGSYEQYF. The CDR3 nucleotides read TGCGCCAGCAGCTTCTGGACAGGTTCCTACGAGCAGTACTTC.

In nucleotides, the CDR3 is TGTGCCAGCAGCCAAGAGAAACAGGACTCCTACGAGCAGTACTTC. It specifies CASSQEKQDSYEQYF. This rearrangement joins TRBV4-2 to TRBJ2-7, with a tentative D call TRBD1 (5 bases). The CDR3 has 15 residues. V gave up 0 bases and J gave up 0 bases, with 9 bases separating them. From germline, CDR1 is LGHNA and CDR2 YNFKEQ.

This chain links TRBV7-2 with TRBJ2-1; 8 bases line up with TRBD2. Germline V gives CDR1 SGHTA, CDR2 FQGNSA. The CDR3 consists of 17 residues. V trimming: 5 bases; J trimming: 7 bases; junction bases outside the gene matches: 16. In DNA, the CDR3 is TGTGCCAGCAGCCGGGGGGCCTTAGCGGGGTCCCTTAATGAGCAGTTCTTC. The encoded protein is CASSRGALAGSLNEQFF.

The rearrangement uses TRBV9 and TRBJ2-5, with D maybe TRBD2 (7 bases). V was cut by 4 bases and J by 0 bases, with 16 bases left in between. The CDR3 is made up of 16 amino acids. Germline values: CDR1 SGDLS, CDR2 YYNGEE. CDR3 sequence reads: CASSQGGGRYQETQYF. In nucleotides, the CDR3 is TGTGCCAGCAGCCAAGGGGGGGGGCGGTACCAAGAGACCCAGTACTTC.

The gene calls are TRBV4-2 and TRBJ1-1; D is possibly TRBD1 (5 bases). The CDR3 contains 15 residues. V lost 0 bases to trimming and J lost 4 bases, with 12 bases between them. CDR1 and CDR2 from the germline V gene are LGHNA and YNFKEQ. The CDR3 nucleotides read TGTGCCAGCAGCCAAGAGCGGGGGTTGGGCACTGAAGCTTTCTTT. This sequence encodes CASSQERGLGTEAFF.

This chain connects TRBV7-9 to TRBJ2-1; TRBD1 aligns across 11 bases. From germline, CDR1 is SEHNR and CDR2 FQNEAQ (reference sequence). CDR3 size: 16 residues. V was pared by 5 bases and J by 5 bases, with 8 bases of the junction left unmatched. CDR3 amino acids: CASSDTGTGGNNEQFF. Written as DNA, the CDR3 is TGTGCCAGCAGCGATACCGGGACAGGGGGAAACAATGAGCAGTTCTTC.

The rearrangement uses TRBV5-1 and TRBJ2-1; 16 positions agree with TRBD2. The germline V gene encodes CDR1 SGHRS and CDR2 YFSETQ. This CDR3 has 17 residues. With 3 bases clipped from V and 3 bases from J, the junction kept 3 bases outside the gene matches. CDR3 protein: CASSWGLAGGRYNEQFF. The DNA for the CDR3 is TGCGCCAGCAGCTGGGGACTAGCGGGGGGGCGCTACAATGAGCAGTTCTTC.

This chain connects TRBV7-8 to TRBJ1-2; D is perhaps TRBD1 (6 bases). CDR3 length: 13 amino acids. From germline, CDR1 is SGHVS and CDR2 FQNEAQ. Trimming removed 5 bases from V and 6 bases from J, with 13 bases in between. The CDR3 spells CASSNRETDGYTF. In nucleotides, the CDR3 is TGTGCCAGCAGCAACAGGGAGACTGATGGCTACACCTTC.

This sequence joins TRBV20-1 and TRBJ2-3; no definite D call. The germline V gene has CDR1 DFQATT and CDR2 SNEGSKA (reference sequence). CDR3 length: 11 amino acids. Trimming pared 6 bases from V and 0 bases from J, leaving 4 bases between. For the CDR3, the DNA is TGCAGTGCCAGTAGCACAGATACGCAGTATTTT. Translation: CSASSTDTQYF.

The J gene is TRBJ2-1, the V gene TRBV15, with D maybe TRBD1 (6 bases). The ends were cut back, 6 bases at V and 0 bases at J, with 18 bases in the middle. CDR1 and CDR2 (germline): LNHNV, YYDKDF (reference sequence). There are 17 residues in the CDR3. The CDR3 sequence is CATRTPQGLSSYNEQFF. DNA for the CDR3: TGTGCCACCAGAACCCCACAGGGTTTGAGCTCCTACAATGAGCAGTTCTTC.

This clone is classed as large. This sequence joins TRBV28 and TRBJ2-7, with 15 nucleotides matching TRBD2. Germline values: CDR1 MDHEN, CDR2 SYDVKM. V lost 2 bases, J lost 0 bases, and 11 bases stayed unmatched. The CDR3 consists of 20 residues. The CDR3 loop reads CASSLRPGLAGGRLSYEQYF. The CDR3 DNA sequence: TGTGCCAGCAGTTTACGACCGGGACTAGCGGGAGGCCGACTCTCCTACGAGCAGTACTTC.

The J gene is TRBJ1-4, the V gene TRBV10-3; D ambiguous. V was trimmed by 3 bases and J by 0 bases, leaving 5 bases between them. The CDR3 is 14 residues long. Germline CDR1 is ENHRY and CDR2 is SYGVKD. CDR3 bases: TGTGCCATCAGTGACGGGGCAACTAATGAAAAACTGTTTTTT. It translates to CAISDGATNEKLFF.

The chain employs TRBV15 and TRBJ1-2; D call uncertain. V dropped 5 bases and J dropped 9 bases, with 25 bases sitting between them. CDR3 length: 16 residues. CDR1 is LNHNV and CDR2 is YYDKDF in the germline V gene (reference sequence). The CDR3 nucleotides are TGTGCCACCAGCCCCGCGGCTCGGTTTAGAGGTCGCAGCTACACCTTC. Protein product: CATSPAARFRGRSYTF.

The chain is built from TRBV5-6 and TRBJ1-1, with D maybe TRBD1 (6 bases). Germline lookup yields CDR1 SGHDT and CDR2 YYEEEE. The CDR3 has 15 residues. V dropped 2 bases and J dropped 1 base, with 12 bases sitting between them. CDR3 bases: TGTGCCAGCAGCTTAAGGTCACAGGGGAACACTGAAGCTTTCTTT. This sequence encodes CASSLRSQGNTEAFF.